This TCR beta chain was recovered during a study of T cell responses to AZD1222 COVID-19 vaccine (dated by TCRdb to the early 2020s). Looking at the study overall: AZD1222 recipients with second doses at about 4 weeks or about 12 weeks were pooled, because spike-specific TCR depth and breadth did not differ between schedules. TCR sequencing covered some 240 trial participants: 200 to 220 given two doses of AZD1222 and around 26 given two doses of MenACWY control vaccine. Enrollment into the trials was organized by age into subgroups of 18-55, 56-69 and 70-plus years, and those subgroups contained approximately 150, 30 and 60 TCR-sequenced participants, respectively. Points the paper makes about the study in general: Reportedly, close to half of the unique spike-specific TCRs recognized epitopes lying outside the regions that are mutated in the B.1.351 and B.1.1.7 variants. Spike-specific TCR breadth and depth rose significantly after two AZD1222 doses compared with day 0 and with MenACWY recipients. In the small 56-69-year group, the increase in depth fell short of significance, most likely because of low power. Conclusions about previously exposed vaccinees were limited because only a handful of AZD1222 recipients were SARS-CoV-2 seropositive at baseline. The vaccine-associated CD4 TCRs covered the entire spike protein, and the dominant responses fell in regions 160-218 and 743-854. Because no samples from the day 14 peak response were available, repertoires could be characterized only after the peak T cell response. Participants were mostly white British, with more females than males. The authors suggested clonal diversity may have been underestimated.

To note about this clone: The antigen it binds to is not known. No base quality values were provided; no much bigger clone lies one nucleotide off.

V loses 2 bases, J loses 3 bases, and the germline ends lie 11 bases apart. The CDR3 contains 14 residues, cysteine and phenylalanine counted. Only CDR3 DNA remains: 42 bases, in frame from the first base. The germline V gene provides CDR1 MDHEN and CDR2 SYDVKM. The CDR3 regions of human TCRbeta chains were subjected to immunosequencing. Turning to the authors' computational methods: TCRs in the repertoires were compared against a reference library of SARS-CoV-2-specific TCRs that had been generated with the MIRA antigen-specificity platform. Breadth meant the fraction of unique TCRs that were SARS-CoV-2-associated, whereas depth meant the fraction of total T cells that were SARS-CoV-2-associated. Each spike-specific TCR was assigned to its reactive spike region and to a CD4 or CD8 class using the MIRA data. Log10-transformed breadth and depth values were compared by one-way ANOVA with Sidak's multiple comparisons tests. The table was pulled from immuneACCESS by TCRdb, which kept in-frame rearrangements only. Such tables lose some clones; where checked, under half of the loss comes from unresolved V genes, and the rest has no known cause. The DNA was the basis for D and trimming; V, J and clone size are from that table. The sample table contains about 110,000 clones; only one count was recorded for 87% of them. Roughly 4.3% of the sample goes to the ten largest clones.

This specimen's time point label, interpreted: baseline before first vaccination. Samples from vaccinated people were obtained from the UK trials COV001 and COV002, which included a single-blind randomized controlled phase 2/3 trial of AZD1222 (ChAdOx1 nCoV-19) in healthy adults. Trial participant PBMC samples were collected at day 0 and day 28 after the second dose for TCRbeta chain sequencing. The sequence was collected from an adult in good health. The chain links TRBV28 with TRBJ2-7; the D gene assignment is ambiguous. Sequencing used peripheral blood, obtained on day 0 of AZD1222 vaccination. In nucleotides, the sequence is TGTGCCAGCAGTTTAGGGCAACACGGCTACGAGCAGTACTTC. Translated, it gives CASSLGQHGYEQYF.